This TCR beta chain was observed in a study of blood T cell repertoires in COVID-19. About the study: Samples taken during acute and convalescent COVID-19 were collected in the United States, Italy and Spain.

Seattle enrolled patients during active infection and tracked them longitudinally. V lost 4 bases and J lost 1; bases outside the gene matches: 3. The CDR3 covers 17 residues. Germline V CDR1 and CDR2: ENHRY, SYGVKD. Here immunoSEQ multiplex PCR was the method, and the copy in TCRdb shows in-frame clones only, minus some. The table shows some 87,000 clones, with 70% to 90% occurring only once. V and J are TRBV10-3 and TRBJ2-2, with TRBD2 matching over 13 bases. Input material: peripheral blood. The TCR comes from a human donor with COVID-19, enrolled during active disease. The donor label of this sample is uncertain. The CDR3 sequence: CAISGTSGGRNTGELFF. The CDR3 DNA reads TGTGCCATCAGTGGGACTAGCGGGGGACGGAACACCGGGGAGCTGTTTTTT.